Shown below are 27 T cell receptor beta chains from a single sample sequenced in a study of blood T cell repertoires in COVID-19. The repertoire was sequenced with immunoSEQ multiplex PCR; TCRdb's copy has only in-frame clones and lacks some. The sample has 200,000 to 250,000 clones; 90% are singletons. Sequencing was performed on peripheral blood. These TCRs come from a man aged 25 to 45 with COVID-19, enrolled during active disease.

The CDR3 DNA sequence: TGTGCCAGTAGTATTTTCGGCAGGGGTATTCAGCCCCAGCATTTT. Encoded protein: CASSIFGRGIQPQHF. The rearrangement joins TRBV19 to TRBJ1-5, with D perhaps matching TRBD1 (6 bases). Trimming took 3 bases from V and 6 from J, leaving 15 bases between them. Germline CDR1 LNHDA, CDR2 SQIVND (reference sequence). The CDR3 has 15 residues.

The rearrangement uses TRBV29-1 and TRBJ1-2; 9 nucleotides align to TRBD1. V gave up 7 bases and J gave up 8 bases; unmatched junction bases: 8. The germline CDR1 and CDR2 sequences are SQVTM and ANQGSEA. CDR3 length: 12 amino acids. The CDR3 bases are TGCAGCGCTCCGGGACAGGGCGGAGGCTACACCTTC. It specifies CSAPGQGGGYTF.

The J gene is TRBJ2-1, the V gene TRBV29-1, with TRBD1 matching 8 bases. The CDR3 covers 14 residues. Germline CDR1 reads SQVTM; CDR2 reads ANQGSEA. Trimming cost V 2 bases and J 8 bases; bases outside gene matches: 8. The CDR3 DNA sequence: TGCAGCGTTGAACAGGGGGCTCGAGTCGATGAGCAGTTCTTC. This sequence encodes CSVEQGARVDEQFF.

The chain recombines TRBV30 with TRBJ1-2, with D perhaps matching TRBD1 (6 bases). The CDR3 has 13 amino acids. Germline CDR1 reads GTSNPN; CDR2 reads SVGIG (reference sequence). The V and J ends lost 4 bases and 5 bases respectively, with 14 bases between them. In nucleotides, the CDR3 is TGTGCCTGGATGTCGAAGGGGGGGTATGGCTACACCTTC. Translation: CAWMSKGGYGYTF.

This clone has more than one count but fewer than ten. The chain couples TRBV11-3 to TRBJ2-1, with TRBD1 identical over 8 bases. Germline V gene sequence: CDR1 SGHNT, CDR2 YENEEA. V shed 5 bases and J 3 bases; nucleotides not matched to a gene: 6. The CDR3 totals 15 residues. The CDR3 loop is CASSTGQGGYNEQFF. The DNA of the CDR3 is TGTGCCAGCAGCACCGGACAGGGCGGCTACAATGAGCAGTTCTTC.

CDR3 sequence (DNA): TGTGCCAGCAGCGAGACAGGGGCCGGAAACACCATATATTTT. Its protein is CASSETGAGNTIYF. The V gene is TRBV9, the J gene TRBJ1-3, with 8 bases identical to TRBD1. V was pared by 3 bases and J by 4 bases, with 3 bases of the junction left unmatched. This CDR3 is 14 amino acids long. Germline V gene lookup returns CDR1 SGDLS and CDR2 YYNGEE.

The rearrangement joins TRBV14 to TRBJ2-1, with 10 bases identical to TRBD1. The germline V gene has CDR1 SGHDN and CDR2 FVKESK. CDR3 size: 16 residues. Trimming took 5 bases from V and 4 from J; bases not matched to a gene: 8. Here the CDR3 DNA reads TGTGCCAGCAGCTATACGGGACAGGGGATTTACAATGAGCAGTTCTTC. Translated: CASSYTGQGIYNEQFF.

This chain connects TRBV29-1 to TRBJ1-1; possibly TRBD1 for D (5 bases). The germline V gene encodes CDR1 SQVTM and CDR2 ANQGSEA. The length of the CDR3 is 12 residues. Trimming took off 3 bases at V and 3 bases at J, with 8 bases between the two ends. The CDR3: CSVDFRDTEAFF. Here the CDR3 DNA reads TGCAGCGTTGATTTCAGGGACACTGAAGCTTTCTTT.

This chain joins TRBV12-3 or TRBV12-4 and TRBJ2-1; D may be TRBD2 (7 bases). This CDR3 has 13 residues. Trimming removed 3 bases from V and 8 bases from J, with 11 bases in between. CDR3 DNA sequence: TGTGCCAGCAGTTTTATAGGGGGGGATGAGCAGTTCTTC. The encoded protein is CASSFIGGDEQFF.

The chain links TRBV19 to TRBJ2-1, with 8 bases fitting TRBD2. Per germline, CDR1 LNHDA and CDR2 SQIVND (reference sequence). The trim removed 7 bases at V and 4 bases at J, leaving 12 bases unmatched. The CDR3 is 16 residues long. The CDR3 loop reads CASMFGTRGIYNEQFF. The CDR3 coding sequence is TGTGCCAGTATGTTCGGGACTAGAGGCATTTACAATGAGCAGTTCTTC. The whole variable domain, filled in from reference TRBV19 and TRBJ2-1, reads DGGITQSPKYLFRKEGQNVTLSCEQNLNHDAMYWYRQDPGQGLRLIYYSQIVNDFQKGDIAEGYSVSREKKESFPLTVTSAQKNPTAFYLCASMFGTRGIYNEQFFGPGTRLTVL.

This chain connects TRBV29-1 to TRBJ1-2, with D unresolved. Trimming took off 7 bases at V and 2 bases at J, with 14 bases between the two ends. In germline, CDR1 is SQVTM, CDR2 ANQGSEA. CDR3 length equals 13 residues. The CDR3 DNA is TGCAGCGCCCATGGGCCAGTGAACTATGGCTACACCTTC. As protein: CSAHGPVNYGYTF.

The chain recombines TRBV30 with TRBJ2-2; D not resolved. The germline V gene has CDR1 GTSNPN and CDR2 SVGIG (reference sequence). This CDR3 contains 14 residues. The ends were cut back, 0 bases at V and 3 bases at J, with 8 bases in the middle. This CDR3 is CAWSVSTYTGELFF. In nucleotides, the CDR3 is TGTGCCTGGAGTGTATCTACCTACACCGGGGAGCTGTTTTTT. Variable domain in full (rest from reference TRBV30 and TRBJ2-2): SQTIHQWPATLVQPVGSPLSLECTVEGTSNPNLYWYRQAAGRGLQLLFYSVGIGQISSEVPQNLSASRPQDRQFILSSKKLLLSDSGFYLCAWSVSTYTGELFFGEGSRLTVL.

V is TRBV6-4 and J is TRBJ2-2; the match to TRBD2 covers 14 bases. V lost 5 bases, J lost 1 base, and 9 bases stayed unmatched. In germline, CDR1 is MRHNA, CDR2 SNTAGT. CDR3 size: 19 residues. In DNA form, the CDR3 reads TGTGCCAGCAGTCCCGGACTAGCGGGGGGAGTTTTGAACACCGGGGAGCTGTTTTTT. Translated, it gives CASSPGLAGGVLNTGELFF.

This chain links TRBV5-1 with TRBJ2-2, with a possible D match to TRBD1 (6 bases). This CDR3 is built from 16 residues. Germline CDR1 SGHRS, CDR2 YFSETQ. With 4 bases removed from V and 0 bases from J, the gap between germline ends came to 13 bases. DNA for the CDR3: TGCGCCAGCAGCGCGGACAGAGGATCGAACACCGGGGAGCTGTTTTTT. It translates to CASSADRGSNTGELFF.

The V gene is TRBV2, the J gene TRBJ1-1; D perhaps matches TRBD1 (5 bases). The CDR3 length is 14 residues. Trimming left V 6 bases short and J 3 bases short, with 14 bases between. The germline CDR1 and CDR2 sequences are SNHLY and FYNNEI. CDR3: CASRSGGAYTEAFF. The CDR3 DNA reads TGTGCCAGCAGATCCGGGGGAGCATACACTGAAGCTTTCTTT.

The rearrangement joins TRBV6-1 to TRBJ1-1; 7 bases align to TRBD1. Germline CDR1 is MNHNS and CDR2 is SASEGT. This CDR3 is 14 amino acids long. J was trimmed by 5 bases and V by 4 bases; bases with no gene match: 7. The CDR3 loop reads CASSGRQGLTEAFF. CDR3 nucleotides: TGTGCCAGCAGTGGGCGACAGGGATTAACTGAAGCTTTCTTT.

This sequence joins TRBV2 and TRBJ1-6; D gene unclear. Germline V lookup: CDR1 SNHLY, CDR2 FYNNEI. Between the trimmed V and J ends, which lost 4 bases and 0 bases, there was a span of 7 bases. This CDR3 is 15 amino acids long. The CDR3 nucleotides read TGTGCCAGCAGTGCTGTGAGCTCCTATAATTCACCCCTCCACTTT. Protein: CASSAVSSYNSPLHF.

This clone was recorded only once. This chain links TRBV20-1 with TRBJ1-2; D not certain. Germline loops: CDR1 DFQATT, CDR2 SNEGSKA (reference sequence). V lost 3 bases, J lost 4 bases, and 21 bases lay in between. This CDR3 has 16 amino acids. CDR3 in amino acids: CSASDPNGIKLYGYTF. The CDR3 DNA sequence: TGCAGTGCTAGTGACCCCAACGGTATCAAACTCTATGGCTACACCTTC.

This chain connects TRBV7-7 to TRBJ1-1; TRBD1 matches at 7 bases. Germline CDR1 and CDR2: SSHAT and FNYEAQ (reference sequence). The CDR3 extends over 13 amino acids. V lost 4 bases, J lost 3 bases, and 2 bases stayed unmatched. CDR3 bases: TGTGCCAGCAGCTCCGGACAGGACACTGAAGCTTTCTTT. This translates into CASSSGQDTEAFF.

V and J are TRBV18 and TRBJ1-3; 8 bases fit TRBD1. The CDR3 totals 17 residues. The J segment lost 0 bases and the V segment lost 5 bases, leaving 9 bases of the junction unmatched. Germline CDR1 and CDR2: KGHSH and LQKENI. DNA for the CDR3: TGTGCCAGCTCAACGGGGACAGGTTTATCCTCTGGAAACACCATATATTTT. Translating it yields CASSTGTGLSSGNTIYF.

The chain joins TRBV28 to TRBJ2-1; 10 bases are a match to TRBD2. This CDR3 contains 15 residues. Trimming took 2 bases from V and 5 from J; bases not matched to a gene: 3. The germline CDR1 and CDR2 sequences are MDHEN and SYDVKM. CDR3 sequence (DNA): TGTGCCAGCAGTTTACGGCTAGCGGGAGACAATGAGCAGTTCTTC. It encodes CASSLRLAGDNEQFF. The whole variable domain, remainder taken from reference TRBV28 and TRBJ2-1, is DVKVTQSSRYLVKRTGEKVFLECVQDMDHENMFWYRQDPGLGLRLIYFSYDVKMKEKGDIPEGYSVSREKKERFSLILESASTNQTSMYLCASSLRLAGDNEQFFGPGTRLTVL.

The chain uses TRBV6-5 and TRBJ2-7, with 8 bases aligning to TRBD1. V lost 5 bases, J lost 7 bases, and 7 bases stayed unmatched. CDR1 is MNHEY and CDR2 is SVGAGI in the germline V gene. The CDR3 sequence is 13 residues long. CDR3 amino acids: CASSRDRLGEQYF. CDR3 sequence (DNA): TGTGCCAGCAGTCGGGACAGGTTGGGTGAGCAGTACTTC.

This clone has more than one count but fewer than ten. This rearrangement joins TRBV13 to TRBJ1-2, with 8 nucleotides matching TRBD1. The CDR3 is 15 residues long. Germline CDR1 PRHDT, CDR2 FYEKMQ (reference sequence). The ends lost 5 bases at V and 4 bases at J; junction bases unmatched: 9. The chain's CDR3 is CASSRRTGKIYGYTF. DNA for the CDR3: TGTGCCAGCAGCCGACGGACAGGGAAGATCTATGGCTACACCTTC.

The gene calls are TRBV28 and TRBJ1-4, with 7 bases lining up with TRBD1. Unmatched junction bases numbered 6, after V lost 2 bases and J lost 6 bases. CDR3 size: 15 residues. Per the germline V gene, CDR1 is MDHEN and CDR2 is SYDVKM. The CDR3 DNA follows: TGTGCCAGCAGTTTAACCGGGACAGTCGATGAAAAACTGTTTTTT. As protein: CASSLTGTVDEKLFF.

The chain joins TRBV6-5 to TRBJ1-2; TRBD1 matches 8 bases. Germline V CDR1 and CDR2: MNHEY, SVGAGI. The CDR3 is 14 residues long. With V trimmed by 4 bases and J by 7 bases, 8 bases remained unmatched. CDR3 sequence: CASSSLTGDGGYTF. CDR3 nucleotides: TGTGCCAGCAGTTCCCTGACAGGGGACGGTGGCTACACCTTC.

CDR3 DNA sequence: TGTGCCAGCAGCCAGAGGTTCGTGTACACTGAAGCTTTCTTT. Encoded protein: CASSQRFVYTEAFF. This sequence joins TRBV3-1 (or the pseudogene TRBV3-2) and TRBJ1-1; D remains unclear. Germline values: CDR1 LGHDT, CDR2 YNNKEL (reference sequence). CDR3 length: 14 residues. The V end lost 3 bases, the J end lost 3 bases, and 11 bases lay between the germline ends.

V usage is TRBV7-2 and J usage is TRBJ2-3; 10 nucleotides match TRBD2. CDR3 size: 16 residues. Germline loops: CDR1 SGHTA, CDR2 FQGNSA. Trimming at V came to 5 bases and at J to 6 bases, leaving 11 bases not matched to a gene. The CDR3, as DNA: TGTGCCAGCAGCAGGAGCGGGGGGGTTCGTGGGGATACGCAGTATTTT. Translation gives CASSRSGGVRGDTQYF.